The 29 T cell receptor beta chains given below trace back to one sample, sequenced in a study of CD8+CD57+ T cells in acquired aplastic anemia. Profiles of TCR beta VDJ and CDR3 were generated from a genomic DNA template. TCRdb passed the reads through MiXCR, listing each CDR3 protein once. Of about half a million distinct CDR3 sequences listed, about a third are singletons. Previously, flow cytometry had revealed CD8+CD57+ cell expansion in the patients chosen for sequencing. The sample comprised sorted CD4+, CD8+, or CD8+CD57+ T cells (not recorded which) from PBMCs. These TCRs come from a human donor with aplastic anemia.

The chain carries TRBV7-6 and TRBJ2-3; 9 positions agree with TRBD2. Germline CDR1 SGHVS, CDR2 FNYEAQ. V was pared by 1 base and J by 2 bases, with 7 bases of the junction left unmatched. CDR3 length: 17 residues. The CDR3 DNA reads TGTGCCAGCAGCTTAGTTGGGCTAGCGGGATACACAGATACGCAGTATTTT. Its protein is CASSLVGLAGYTDTQYF.

The chain couples TRBV11-2 to TRBJ2-2, with a possible D match to TRBD2 (6 bases). V was clipped by 0 bases and J by 6 bases, with 11 bases between them. CDR3 length equals 15 residues. Looked up from germline, CDR1 is SGHAT and CDR2 is FQNNGV. The CDR3 here is CASSLEVGEAGELFF. The CDR3, as DNA: TGTGCCAGCAGCTTAGAAGTTGGGGAGGCCGGGGAGCTGTTTTTT.

There are a few counts of this clonotype. The rearrangement joins TRBV20-1 to TRBJ2-3; D possibly corresponds to TRBD1 (5 bases). V was shortened by 6 bases and J by 6 bases, with 10 bases between the two germline ends. The CDR3 has 11 amino acids. Germline CDR1 and CDR2: DFQATT and SNEGSKA (reference sequence). CDR3 DNA: TGCAGTGCCAGGGTGGTGGATACGCAGTATTTT. Its protein product is CSARVVDTQYF.

The chain carries TRBV2 and TRBJ2-7; TRBD2 matches at 7 bases. The ends lost 6 bases at V and 5 bases at J; junction bases unmatched: 10. Germline V lookup: CDR1 SNHLY, CDR2 FYNNEI. The CDR3 is made up of 14 amino acids. This CDR3 is CASSQGTTENEQYF. CDR3 nucleotides: TGTGCCAGCAGCCAAGGGACTACCGAAAACGAGCAGTACTTC.

V gene TRBV19 combines with J gene TRBJ1-5; D perhaps matches TRBD1 (5 bases). From germline, CDR1 is LNHDA and CDR2 SQIVND (reference sequence). V lost 5 bases and J lost 3, with 14 bases in between. The CDR3 extends over 15 amino acids. The CDR3 protein is CASSAGVQHNQPQHF. As DNA, the CDR3 is TGTGCCAGTAGTGCGGGGGTCCAACACAATCAGCCCCAGCATTTT. Together with reference TRBV19 and TRBJ1-5, the CDR3 gives the full variable domain: DGGITQSPKYLFRKEGQNVTLSCEQNLNHDAMYWYRQDPGQGLRLIYYSQIVNDFQKGDIAEGYSVSREKKESFPLTVTSAQKNPTAFYLCASSAGVQHNQPQHFGDGTRLSIL.

The genes are TRBV29-1 and TRBJ1-2; TRBD1 agrees at 7 bases. Germline V CDR1 and CDR2: SQVTM, ANQGSEA. The CDR3 is 15 amino acids. V lost 7 bases and J lost 7; bases outside the gene matches: 18. This chain's CDR3 is CSANSGTASRSGYTF. In DNA form, the CDR3 reads TGCAGCGCTAATAGCGGGACAGCCTCCCGAAGTGGCTACACCTTC.

V is TRBV20-1 and J is TRBJ1-3; D uncertain. The CDR3 loop spans 17 amino acids. From germline, CDR1 is DFQATT and CDR2 SNEGSKA (reference sequence). V lost 4 bases, J lost 0 bases, and 19 bases lay in between. CDR3 sequence reads: CSAMKVGTALSGNTIYF. CDR3 nucleotides: TGCAGTGCTATGAAGGTGGGCACTGCACTCTCTGGAAACACCATATATTTT.

With respect to this clonotype: A clone one base away is much larger, so this may be a read error. This chain uses TRBV20-1 with TRBJ2-7; D is uncertain. In germline, CDR1 is DFQATT, CDR2 SNEGSKA (reference sequence). V was cut by 6 bases and J by 2 bases, with 11 bases left in between. CDR3 length: 12 residues. CDR3: CSATAQTYEQYF. CDR3 DNA: TGCAGTGCCACAGCTCAGACCTACGAGCAGTACTTC.

In this sample, this clonotype turned up many times. This chain joins TRBV9 and TRBJ1-6, with TRBD1 identical over 8 bases. Germline V lookup: CDR1 SGDLS, CDR2 YYNGEE. The CDR3 loop spans 17 amino acids. Germline trimming cut 0 bases from V and 4 bases from J; bases unmatched to any gene: 6. The CDR3 nucleotides are TGTGCCAGCAGCGTAGAGGGACAGGCCCGATATAATTCACCCCTCCACTTT. Translated, it gives CASSVEGQARYNSPLHF. The variable domain in full, with the rest retrieved from reference TRBV9 and TRBJ1-6, is DSGVTQTPKHLITATGQRVTLRCSPRSGDLSVYWYQQSLDQGLQFLIQYYNGEERAKGNILERFSAQQFPDLHSELNLSSLELGDSALYFCASSVEGQARYNSPLHFGNGTRLTVT.

This CDR3 is CASSLLRTDTQYF. CDR3 DNA: TGTGCCAGCAGCTTATTACGGACAGATACGCAGTATTTT. V gene TRBV7-3 combines with J gene TRBJ2-3, with D hard to call. This CDR3 contains 13 residues. The V gene lost 2 bases and the J gene lost 3 bases, with 6 bases spanning the gap. The germline CDR1 and CDR2 sequences are SGHTA and FQGTGA.

The chain carries TRBV5-1 and TRBJ2-3; no clear D gene. CDR3 length: 14 residues. V was shortened by 3 bases and J by 0 bases, with 8 bases between the two germline ends. Germline V gives CDR1 SGHRS, CDR2 YFSETQ. This CDR3 is CASSWEGSTDTQYF. For the CDR3, the DNA is TGCGCCAGCAGCTGGGAAGGTAGCACAGATACGCAGTATTTT.

The chain couples TRBV2 to TRBJ2-2; weak D call: TRBD2 (7 bases). Germline V gene data show CDR1 as SNHLY and CDR2 as FYNNEI. There are 15 residues in the CDR3. Trimming shortened V by 4 bases and J by 4 bases, and 13 bases separated the two germline ends. As DNA, the CDR3 is TGTGCCAGCAGTGGTTACGGGGGGCTCACCGGGGAGCTGTTTTTT. Translating it yields CASSGYGGLTGELFF.

This clonotype was seen repeatedly, ten times or more. The chain links TRBV29-1 to TRBJ2-7; 7 positions agree with TRBD2. Germline V gene data show CDR1 as SQVTM and CDR2 as ANQGSEA. J was trimmed by 5 bases and V by 4 bases; bases with no gene match: 11. The CDR3 runs to 14 residues. Here the CDR3 reads CSVGFGGRAHEQYF. The CDR3 region has the DNA TGCAGCGTTGGATTTGGGGGGAGGGCCCACGAGCAGTACTTC.

A few counts support this clonotype. The chain links TRBV20-1 to TRBJ2-7; D remains unclear. In germline, CDR1 is DFQATT, CDR2 SNEGSKA (reference sequence). The length of the CDR3 is 11 residues. V lost 3 bases to trimming and J lost 5 bases, with 8 bases between them. For the CDR3, the DNA is TGCAGTGCTAGTGTGGTCAACGAGCAGTACTTC. It yields the protein CSASVVNEQYF.

A remark on this clonotype: A much larger clone sits a single nucleotide away, making a read error possible. The CDR3 carries no conserved terminal phenylalanine or tryptophan, so it likely arises from a read error. V gene TRBV12-3 or TRBV12-4 combines with J gene TRBJ1-2, with D possibly matching TRBD1 (5 bases). V shed 6 bases and J shed 8 bases, with 13 bases lying between them. The CDR3 consists of 12 residues. The CDR3 protein is CASRNGARGYTS. CDR3 sequence (DNA): TGTGCCAGCAGAAACGGGGCTCGGGGCTACACCTCC.

Here the CDR3 reads CASSLAGAVYGYTF. CDR3 coding DNA: TGTGCCAGCAGCTTAGCAGGTGCCGTATATGGCTACACCTTC. The chain couples TRBV7-2 to TRBJ1-2; D gene uncertain. Trimming shortened V by 0 bases and J by 5 bases, and 10 bases separated the two germline ends. The CDR3 covers 14 residues. Germline CDR1 and CDR2: SGHTA and FQGNSA. Variable domain in full (rest from reference TRBV7-2 and TRBJ1-2): GAGVSQSPSNKVTEKGKDVELRCDPISGHTALYWYRQSLGQGLEFLIYFQGNSAPDKSGLPSDRFSAERTGGSVSTLTIQRTQQEDSAVYLCASSLAGAVYGYTFGSGTRLTVV.

The J gene is TRBJ2-5, the V gene TRBV14; 10 positions match TRBD1. Per germline, CDR1 SGHDN and CDR2 FVKESK. This CDR3 has 15 residues. Trimming at V came to 1 base and at J to 5 bases, leaving 4 bases not matched to a gene. The CDR3 reads CASSQGDRGVETQYF. CDR3 nucleotide sequence: TGTGCCAGCAGCCAAGGGGACAGGGGCGTCGAGACCCAGTACTTC.

The chain combines TRBV5-6 with TRBJ1-1; D remains unclear. CDR1 and CDR2 (germline): SGHDT, YYEEEE. The CDR3 has 13 amino acids. V lost 1 base, J lost 7 bases, and 11 bases lay in between. Written as DNA, the CDR3 is TGTGCCAGCAGCTTGAATTACCAGAATGAAGCTTTCTTT. Amino acid sequence: CASSLNYQNEAFF.

A word on this clonotype: A much larger clone differs by one base, so this may be a read error. V gene TRBV7-3 combines with J gene TRBJ2-7; 7 nucleotides agree with TRBD1. V lost 5 bases, J lost 3 bases, and 7 bases stayed unmatched. This CDR3 region has 14 residues. Germline CDR1 SGHTA, CDR2 FQGTGA. CDR3 sequence reads: CASSAGTEFYEQYF. DNA for the CDR3: TGTGCCAGCAGCGCCGGGACAGAGTTCTACGAGCAGTACTTC.

This clonotype was detected only a few times. This CDR3 is CATSEPATDPYEQYF. In DNA, the CDR3 is TGTGCCACCAGTGAGCCGGCGACCGATCCCTACGAGCAGTACTTC. The chain joins TRBV24-1 to TRBJ2-7; no clear D. V lost 4 bases and J 2 bases, leaving 14 bases between the germline ends. The CDR3 covers 15 residues. Germline lookup yields CDR1 KGHDR and CDR2 SFDVKD.

There are a few counts of this clonotype. The V and J genes are TRBV9 and TRBJ1-1; D is uncertain. The CDR3 has 14 residues. Germline CDR1 and CDR2: SGDLS and YYNGEE. V was clipped by 3 bases and J by 0 bases, with 9 bases between them. The DNA of the CDR3 is TGTGCCAGCAGCGAGGCAGGAATGAACACTGAAGCTTTCTTT. Amino acids: CASSEAGMNTEAFF. Full variable domain (outside the CDR3, taken from reference TRBV9 and TRBJ1-1): DSGVTQTPKHLITATGQRVTLRCSPRSGDLSVYWYQQSLDQGLQFLIQYYNGEERAKGNILERFSAQQFPDLHSELNLSSLELGDSALYFCASSEAGMNTEAFFGQGTRLTVV.

The table lists this clonotype with many counts. The chain combines TRBV7-9 with TRBJ2-7; D might be TRBD2 (5 bases). Trimming left V 3 bases short and J 5 bases short, with 14 bases between. The CDR3 totals 14 residues. Germline V gene lookup returns CDR1 SEHNR and CDR2 FQNEAQ (reference sequence). The CDR3 protein is CASSFEGSGNEQYF. CDR3 DNA sequence: TGTGCCAGCAGCTTCGAGGGATCGGGAAACGAGCAGTACTTC.

The V and J genes are TRBV13 and TRBJ1-1; D gene uncertain. The CDR3 is made up of 13 amino acids. Germline V lookup: CDR1 PRHDT, CDR2 FYEKMQ (reference sequence). Trimming stripped 6 bases from V and 1 base from J, with 9 bases between. CDR3 residues: CASSNAGNTEAFF. Written as DNA, the CDR3 is TGTGCCAGCAGTAACGCGGGGAACACTGAAGCTTTCTTT.

V and J are TRBV11-1 and TRBJ2-5, with 14 bases that match TRBD2. The CDR3 is 18 amino acids. V shed 5 bases, J shed 1 base, and the junction held 9 bases outside the gene matches. Germline V gives CDR1 SGHAT, CDR2 FQDESV (reference sequence). The DNA for the CDR3 is TGTGCCAGCAGCCTTTTCGGGACTAGCGGGAGAAGCCAAGAGACCCAGTACTTC. Protein sequence: CASSLFGTSGRSQETQYF. The full variable domain, rest sourced from reference TRBV11-1 and TRBJ2-5, is EAEVAQSPRYKITEKSQAVAFWCDPISGHATLYWYRQILGQGPELLVQFQDESVVDDSQLPKDRFSAERLKGVDSTLKIQPAELGDSAMYLCASSLFGTSGRSQETQYFGPGTRLLVL.

In the case of this clonotype: No conserved phenylalanine or tryptophan ends this CDR3, so it is likely a read error. The gene calls are TRBV10-3 and TRBJ1-6; 7 nucleotides line up with TRBD1. Germline assignment: CDR1 ENHRY and CDR2 SYGVKD. V lost 10 bases, J lost 7 bases, and 13 bases stayed unmatched. There are 15 residues in the CDR3. CDR3 coding DNA: TGTGCCACCAACCACGAGACAGGGCGAAATTCACCCCTCCACTCT. Translated, it gives CATNHETGRNSPLHS.

This clonotype turned up a few times. This chain uses TRBV2 with TRBJ2-2; 10 nucleotides agree with TRBD1. Losses at the gene ends were 8 bases for V and 4 bases for J; bases not matched to a gene: 4. This CDR3 is 14 amino acids long. CDR1 and CDR2 from the germline V gene are SNHLY and FYNNEI. CDR3: CASSGQGITGELFF. The CDR3 region has the DNA TGTGCCAGCTCGGGACAGGGGATCACCGGGGAGCTGTTTTTT.

The CDR3 region has the DNA TGTGCCAGCAGTTTTAGCCCGGGGGCACGGGATGAGCAGTTCTTC. It is translated as CASSFSPGARDEQFF. The J gene is TRBJ2-1, the V gene TRBV6-5, with D tentatively TRBD1 or TRBD2 (6 bases each). The germline V gene has CDR1 MNHEY and CDR2 SVGAGI. CDR3 length: 15 amino acids. V gave up 4 bases and J gave up 8 bases, with 18 bases separating them.

This clonotype was found a few times. This CDR3 reads CASSYGLGQLYEQYF. The CDR3 DNA sequence: TGTGCCAGCAGTTACGGCTTGGGACAGTTATACGAGCAGTACTTC. V usage is TRBV6-6 and J usage is TRBJ2-7, with TRBD1 matching 7 bases. The CDR3 runs 15 residues. Trimming took 2 bases from V and 4 from J; bases not matched to a gene: 8. Looked up from germline, CDR1 is MNHNY and CDR2 is SVGAGI (reference sequence).

This clonotype was recorded many times. The rearrangement links TRBV10-2 to TRBJ2-2; D gene unclear. This CDR3 has 14 amino acids. V lost 4 bases to trimming and J lost 2 bases, with 8 bases between them. Germline CDR1 and CDR2: WSHSY and SAAADI. The CDR3 reads CASSATQNTGELFF. CDR3 DNA sequence: TGCGCCAGCAGTGCAACCCAAAACACCGGGGAGCTGTTTTTT.